This T cell receptor (beta chain) was sequenced during a study of cytomegalovirus exposure and HLA in healthy donors. Study-wide findings and caveats: Confirmation was obtained in vitro that three CMV-associated chains are specific for CMV antigens.

60 Vbeta and 13 Jbeta primers were used in PCR. Authors' data handling: The count from a later analysis was some 83 million unique TCR beta chains, 9 million to 12 million of them shared. Sequencing used immunoSEQ multiplex PCR; TCRdb keeps in-frame clones, though not all of them. V, J and clone size were drawn from that table, and D and trimming were deduced from the DNA. The profile shows about 200,000 clones, about 75% of them singletons. Only one count was recorded for this clone. Antigen unknown. Sequencing used PBMCs. This sequence was found in a male donor in good health and CMV-seronegative.

The CDR3 loop is CATSRPIRDRGPDTQYF. CDR3 in DNA: TGTGCCACCAGCAGACCGATTCGGGACAGGGGCCCAGATACGCAGTATTTT. This sequence joins TRBV15 and TRBJ2-3; 10 bases match TRBD1. The length of the CDR3 is 17 residues. Germline lookup yields CDR1 LNHNV and CDR2 YYDKDF (reference sequence). J gave up 4 bases and V 2 bases, and 9 bases lay outside the gene matches.